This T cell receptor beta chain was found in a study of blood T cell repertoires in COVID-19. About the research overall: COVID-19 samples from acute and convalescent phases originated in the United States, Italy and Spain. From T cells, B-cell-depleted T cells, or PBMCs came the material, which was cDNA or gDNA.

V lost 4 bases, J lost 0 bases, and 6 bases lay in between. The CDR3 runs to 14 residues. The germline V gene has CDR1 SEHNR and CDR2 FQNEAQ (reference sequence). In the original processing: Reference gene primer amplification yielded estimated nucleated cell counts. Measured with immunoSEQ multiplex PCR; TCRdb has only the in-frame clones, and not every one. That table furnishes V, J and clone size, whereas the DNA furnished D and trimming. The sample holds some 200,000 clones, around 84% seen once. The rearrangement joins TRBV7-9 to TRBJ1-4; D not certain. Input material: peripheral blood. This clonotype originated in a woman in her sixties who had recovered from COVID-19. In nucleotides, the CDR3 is TGTGCCAGCAGCTCCTATGCAACTAATGAAAAACTGTTTTTT. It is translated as CASSSYATNEKLFF.